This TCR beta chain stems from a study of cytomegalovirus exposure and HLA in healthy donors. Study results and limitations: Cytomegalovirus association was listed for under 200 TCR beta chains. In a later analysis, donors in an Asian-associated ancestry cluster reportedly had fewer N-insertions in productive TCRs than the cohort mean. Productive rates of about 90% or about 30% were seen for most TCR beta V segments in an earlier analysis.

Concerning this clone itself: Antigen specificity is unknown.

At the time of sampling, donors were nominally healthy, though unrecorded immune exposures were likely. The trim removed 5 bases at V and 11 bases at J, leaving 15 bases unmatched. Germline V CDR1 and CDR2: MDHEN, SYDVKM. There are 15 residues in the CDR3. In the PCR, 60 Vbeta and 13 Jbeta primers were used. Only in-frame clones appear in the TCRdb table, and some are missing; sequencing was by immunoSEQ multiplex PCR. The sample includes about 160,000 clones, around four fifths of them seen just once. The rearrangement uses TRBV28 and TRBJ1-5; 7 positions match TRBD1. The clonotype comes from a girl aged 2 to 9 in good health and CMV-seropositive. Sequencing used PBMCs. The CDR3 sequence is CASSPGQFPPMTQHF. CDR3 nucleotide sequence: TGTGCCAGCAGTCCGGGACAGTTCCCTCCGATGACCCAGCATTTT.